Listed below are T cell receptor beta chains from one sample, sequenced in a study of cytomegalovirus exposure and HLA in healthy donors. Produced via immunoSEQ multiplex PCR; TCRdb's table is partial and in-frame only. The sample yields about 160,000 clones, approximately 81% seen once. Sequencing was performed on PBMCs. The receptor source for this set is a man between 18 and 29 years old in good health and CMV-seropositive. CDR3s include the opening cysteine and the closing phenylalanine or tryptophan. Each record gives: V gene, J gene, D gene, CDR3 DNA, CDR3 protein. The D gene is left open where the match is weak.

V gene: TRBV12-5
J gene: TRBJ1-3
D gene: TRBD1
CDR3 DNA: TGTGCTAGTGGTTTTGACAGGGGGCGGCCTGGAAACACCATATATTTT
CDR3 protein: CASGFDRGRPGNTIYF

V gene: TRBV7-6
J gene: TRBJ2-1
D gene: -
CDR3 DNA: TGTGCCAGCGCCCCCCGGCGGGGGCCCGATGAGCAGTTCTTC
CDR3 protein: CASAPRRGPDEQFF

V gene: TRBV19
J gene: TRBJ2-7
D gene: TRBD1
CDR3 DNA: TGTGCCAGTAGTCCATCCGACAGGGCCTCCTACGAGCAGTACTTC
CDR3 protein: CASSPSDRASYEQYF

V gene: TRBV6-5
J gene: TRBJ1-2
D gene: TRBD1
CDR3 DNA: TGTGCCAGCAGTTACCTTGGGACAGTTAACTATGGCTACACCTTC
CDR3 protein: CASSYLGTVNYGYTF

V gene: TRBV11-2
J gene: TRBJ2-7
D gene: TRBD1
CDR3 DNA: TGTGCCAGCAGCCGTGGGGGGACAGGGGTCGAGCAGTACTTC
CDR3 protein: CASSRGGTGVEQYF

V gene: TRBV4-2
J gene: TRBJ2-1
D gene: TRBD2
CDR3 DNA: TGTGCCAGCAGCCCGGGACTAGCCATGAATGAGCAGTTCTTC
CDR3 protein: CASSPGLAMNEQFF

V gene: TRBV18
J gene: TRBJ1-2
D gene: -
CDR3 DNA: TGTGCCAGCTCACCGGACAGAAACTATGGCTACACCTTC
CDR3 protein: CASSPDRNYGYTF

V gene: TRBV4-1
J gene: TRBJ1-5
D gene: TRBD1
CDR3 DNA: TGCGCCAGCAGCCAGGTAGGAGGCAGGGGGCCGATTCAGCCCCAGCATTTT
CDR3 protein: CASSQVGGRGPIQPQHF

V gene: TRBV4-2
J gene: TRBJ2-7
D gene: -
CDR3 DNA: TGTGCCAGCAGCCAAGAGGCAGGGGTCTCCTACGAGCAGTACTTC
CDR3 protein: CASSQEAGVSYEQYF

V gene: TRBV6-1
J gene: TRBJ2-2
D gene: TRBD2
CDR3 DNA: TGTGCCAGCAGTGACTTAGCGGGGGGGTTTACCGGGGAGCTGTTTTTT
CDR3 protein: CASSDLAGGFTGELFF

V gene: TRBV6-1
J gene: TRBJ1-4
D gene: -
CDR3 DNA: TGTGCCAGCAGCCACGGCGATTCAGGGGAAAAACTGTTTTTT
CDR3 protein: CASSHGDSGEKLFF